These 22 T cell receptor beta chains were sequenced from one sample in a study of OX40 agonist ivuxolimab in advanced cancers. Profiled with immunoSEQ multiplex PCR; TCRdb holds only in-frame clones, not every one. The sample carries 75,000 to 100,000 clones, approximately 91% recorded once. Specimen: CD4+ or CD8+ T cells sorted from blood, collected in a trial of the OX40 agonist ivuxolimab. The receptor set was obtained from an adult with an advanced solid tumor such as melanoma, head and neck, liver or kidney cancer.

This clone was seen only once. This CDR3 is CSAVGAGGSSPDTQYF. The CDR3 DNA reads as TGCAGCGCAGTGGGTGCGGGGGGCTCGTCTCCAGATACGCAGTATTTT. This chain joins TRBV29-1 and TRBJ2-3; TRBD2 matches at 8 bases. This CDR3 spans 16 amino acids. Germline trimming cut 7 bases from V and 4 bases from J; bases unmatched to any gene: 16. CDR1 is SQVTM and CDR2 is ANQGSEA in the germline V gene.

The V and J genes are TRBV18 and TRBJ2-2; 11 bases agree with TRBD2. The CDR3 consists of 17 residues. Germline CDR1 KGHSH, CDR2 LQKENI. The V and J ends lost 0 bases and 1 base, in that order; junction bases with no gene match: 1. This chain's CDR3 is CASSPPGLAGNTGELFF. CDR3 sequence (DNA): TGTGCCAGCTCACCACCAGGACTAGCGGGGAACACCGGGGAGCTGTTTTTT. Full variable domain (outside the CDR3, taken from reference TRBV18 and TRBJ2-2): NAGVMQNPRHLVRRRGQEARLRCSPMKGHSHVYWYRQLPEEGLKFMVYLQKENIIDESGMPKERFSAEFPKEGPSILRIQQVVRGDSAAYFCASSPPGLAGNTGELFFGEGSRLTVL.

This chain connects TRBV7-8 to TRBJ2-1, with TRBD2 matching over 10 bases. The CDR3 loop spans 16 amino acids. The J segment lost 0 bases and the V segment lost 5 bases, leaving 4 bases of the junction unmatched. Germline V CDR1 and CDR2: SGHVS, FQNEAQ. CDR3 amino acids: CASSKLAGLSYNEQFF. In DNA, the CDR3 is TGTGCCAGCAGCAAACTAGCGGGACTCTCCTACAATGAGCAGTTCTTC.

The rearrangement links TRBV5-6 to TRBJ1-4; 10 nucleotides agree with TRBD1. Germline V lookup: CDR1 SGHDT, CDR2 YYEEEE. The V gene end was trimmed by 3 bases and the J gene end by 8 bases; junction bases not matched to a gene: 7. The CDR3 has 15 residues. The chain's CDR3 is CASSWDRGPGEKLFF. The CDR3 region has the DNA TGTGCCAGCAGCTGGGACAGGGGACCAGGGGAAAAACTGTTTTTT. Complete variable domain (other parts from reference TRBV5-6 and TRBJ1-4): DAGVTQSPTHLIKTRGQQVTLRCSPKSGHDTVSWYQQALGQGPQFIFQYYEEEERQRGNFPDRFSGHQFPNYSSELNVNALLLGDSALYLCASSWDRGPGEKLFFGSGTQLSVL.

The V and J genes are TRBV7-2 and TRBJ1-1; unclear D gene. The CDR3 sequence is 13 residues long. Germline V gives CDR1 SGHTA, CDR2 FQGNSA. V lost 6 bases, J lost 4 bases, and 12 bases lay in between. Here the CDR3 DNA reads TGTGCCAGCAGTTCGGCTCGGAGCACTGAAGCTTTCTTT. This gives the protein CASSSARSTEAFF.

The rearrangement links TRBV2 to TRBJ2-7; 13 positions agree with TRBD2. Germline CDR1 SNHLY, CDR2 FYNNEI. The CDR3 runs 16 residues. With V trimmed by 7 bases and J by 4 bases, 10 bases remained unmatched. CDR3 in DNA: TGTGCCAGCACCTGGACTAGCGGGAGAGGTGGTTACGAGCAGTACTTC. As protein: CASTWTSGRGGYEQYF.

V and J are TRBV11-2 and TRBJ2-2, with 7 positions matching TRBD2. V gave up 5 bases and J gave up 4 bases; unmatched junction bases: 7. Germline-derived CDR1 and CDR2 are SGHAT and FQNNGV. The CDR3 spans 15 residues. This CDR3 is CASSEQGLPTGELFF. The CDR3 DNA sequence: TGTGCCAGCAGCGAGCAGGGACTACCCACCGGGGAGCTGTTTTTT.

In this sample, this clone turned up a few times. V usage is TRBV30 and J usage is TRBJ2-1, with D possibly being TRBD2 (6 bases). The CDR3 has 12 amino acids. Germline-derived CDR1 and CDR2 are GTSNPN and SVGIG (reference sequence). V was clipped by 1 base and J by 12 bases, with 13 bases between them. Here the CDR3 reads CAWSGTTGWQFF. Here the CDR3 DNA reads TGTGCCTGGAGTGGGACTACCGGATGGCAGTTCTTC.

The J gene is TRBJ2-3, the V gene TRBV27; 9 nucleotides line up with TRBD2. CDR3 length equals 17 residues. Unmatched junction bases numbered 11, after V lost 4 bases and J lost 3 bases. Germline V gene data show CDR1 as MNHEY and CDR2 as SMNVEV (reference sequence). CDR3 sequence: CASSSLGAGGGTDTQYF. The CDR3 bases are TGTGCCAGCAGTTCCCTGGGAGCGGGAGGAGGTACAGATACGCAGTATTTT.

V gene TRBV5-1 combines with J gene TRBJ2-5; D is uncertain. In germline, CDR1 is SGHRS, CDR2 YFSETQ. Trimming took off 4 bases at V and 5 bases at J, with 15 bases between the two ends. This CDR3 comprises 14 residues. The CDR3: CASSPRPPAETQYF. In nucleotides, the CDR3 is TGCGCCAGCAGCCCAAGGCCCCCTGCCGAGACCCAGTACTTC.

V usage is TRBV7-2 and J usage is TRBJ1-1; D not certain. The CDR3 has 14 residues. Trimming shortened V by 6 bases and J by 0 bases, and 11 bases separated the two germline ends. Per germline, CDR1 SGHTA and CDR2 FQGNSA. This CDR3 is CASSAYGMNTEAFF. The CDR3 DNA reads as TGTGCCAGCAGTGCTTACGGGATGAACACTGAAGCTTTCTTT.

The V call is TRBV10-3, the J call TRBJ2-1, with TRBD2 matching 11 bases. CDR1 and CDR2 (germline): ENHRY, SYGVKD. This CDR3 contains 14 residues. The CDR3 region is CAASGGTSYNEQFF. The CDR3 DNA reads TGTGCGGCTAGCGGGGGGACCTCCTACAATGAGCAGTTCTTC.

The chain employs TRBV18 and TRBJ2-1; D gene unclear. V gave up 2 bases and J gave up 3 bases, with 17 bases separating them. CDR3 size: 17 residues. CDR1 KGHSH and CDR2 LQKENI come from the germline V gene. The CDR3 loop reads CASSPNSHGPSYNEQFF. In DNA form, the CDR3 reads TGTGCCAGCTCACCAAATTCGCACGGACCAAGCTACAATGAGCAGTTCTTC.

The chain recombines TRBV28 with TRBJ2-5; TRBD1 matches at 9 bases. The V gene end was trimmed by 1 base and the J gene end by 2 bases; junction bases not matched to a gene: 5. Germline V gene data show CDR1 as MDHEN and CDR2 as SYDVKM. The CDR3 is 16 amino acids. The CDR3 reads CASSLYGTGSQETQYF. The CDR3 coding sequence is TGTGCCAGCAGTTTATATGGGACAGGGTCTCAAGAGACCCAGTACTTC.

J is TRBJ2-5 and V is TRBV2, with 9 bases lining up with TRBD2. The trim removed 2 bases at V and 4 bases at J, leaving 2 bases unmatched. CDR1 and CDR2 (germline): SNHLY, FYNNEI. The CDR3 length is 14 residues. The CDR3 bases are TGTGCCAGCAGTGAATCACTAGCGGGAGAGACCCAGTACTTC. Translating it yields CASSESLAGETQYF.

The CDR3 nucleotides are TGTGCCAGCAGCTTCCTCCGGGACACCACTAATGCGGGTGAGCAGTTCTTC. Its translation is CASSFLRDTTNAGEQFF. The V call is TRBV5-4, the J call TRBJ2-1; possibly TRBD1 for D (6 bases). V lost 2 bases, J lost 9 bases, and 24 bases lay in between. The CDR3 extends over 17 amino acids. Germline assignment: CDR1 SGHNT and CDR2 YYREEE (reference sequence).

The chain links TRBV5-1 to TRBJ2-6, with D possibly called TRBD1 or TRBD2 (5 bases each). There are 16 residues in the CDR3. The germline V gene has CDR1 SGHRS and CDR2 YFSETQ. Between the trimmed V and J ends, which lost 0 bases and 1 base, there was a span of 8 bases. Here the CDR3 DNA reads TGCGCCAGCAGCTTGGGAGAGGGGTCTGGGGCCAACGTCCTGACTTTC. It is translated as CASSLGEGSGANVLTF.

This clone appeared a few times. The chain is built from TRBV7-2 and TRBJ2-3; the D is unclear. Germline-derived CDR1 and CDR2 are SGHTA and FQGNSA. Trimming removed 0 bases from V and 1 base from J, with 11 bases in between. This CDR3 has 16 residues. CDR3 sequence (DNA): TGTGCCAGCAGCTTAGCTCATGACACTGGCACAGATACGCAGTATTTT. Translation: CASSLAHDTGTDTQYF.

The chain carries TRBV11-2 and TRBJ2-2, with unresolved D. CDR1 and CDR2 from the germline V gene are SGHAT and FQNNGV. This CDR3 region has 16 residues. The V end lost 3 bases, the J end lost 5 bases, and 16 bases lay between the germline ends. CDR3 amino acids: CASSFSYDIGTGELFF. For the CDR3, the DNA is TGTGCCAGCAGCTTCAGTTATGACATAGGGACCGGGGAGCTGTTTTTT.

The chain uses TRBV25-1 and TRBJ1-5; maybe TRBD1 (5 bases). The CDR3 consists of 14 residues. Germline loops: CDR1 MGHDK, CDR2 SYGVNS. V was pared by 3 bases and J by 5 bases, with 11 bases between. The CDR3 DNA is TGTGCCAGCAGTGAGGGGGGAGACCATCAGCCCCAGCATTTT. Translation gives CASSEGGDHQPQHF.

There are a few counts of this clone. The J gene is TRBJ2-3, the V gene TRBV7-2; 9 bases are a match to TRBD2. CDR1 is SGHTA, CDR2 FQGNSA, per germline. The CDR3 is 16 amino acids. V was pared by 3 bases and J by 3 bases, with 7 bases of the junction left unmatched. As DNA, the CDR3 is TGTGCCAGCAGCTTTGCTAGCGGGATCGTTACAGATACGCAGTATTTT. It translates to CASSFASGIVTDTQYF.

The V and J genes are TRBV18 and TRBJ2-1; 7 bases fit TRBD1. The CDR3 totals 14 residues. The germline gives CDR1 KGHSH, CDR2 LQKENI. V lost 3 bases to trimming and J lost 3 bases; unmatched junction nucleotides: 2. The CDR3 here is CASSPGDSYNEQFF. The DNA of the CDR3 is TGTGCCAGCTCACCCGGGGACAGCTACAATGAGCAGTTCTTC. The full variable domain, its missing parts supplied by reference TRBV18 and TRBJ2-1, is NAGVMQNPRHLVRRRGQEARLRCSPMKGHSHVYWYRQLPEEGLKFMVYLQKENIIDESGMPKERFSAEFPKEGPSILRIQQVVRGDSAAYFCASSPGDSYNEQFFGPGTRLTVL.